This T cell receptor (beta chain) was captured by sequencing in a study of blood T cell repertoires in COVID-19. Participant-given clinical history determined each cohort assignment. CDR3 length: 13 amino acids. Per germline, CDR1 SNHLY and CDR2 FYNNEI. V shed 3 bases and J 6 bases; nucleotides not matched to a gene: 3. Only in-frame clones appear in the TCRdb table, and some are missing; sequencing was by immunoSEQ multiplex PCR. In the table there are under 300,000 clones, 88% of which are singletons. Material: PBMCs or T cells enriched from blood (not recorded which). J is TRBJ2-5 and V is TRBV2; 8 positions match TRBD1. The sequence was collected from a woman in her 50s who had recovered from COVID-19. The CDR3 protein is CASSEDREKTQYF. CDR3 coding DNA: TGTGCCAGCAGTGAGGACAGGGAAAAGACCCAGTACTTC.